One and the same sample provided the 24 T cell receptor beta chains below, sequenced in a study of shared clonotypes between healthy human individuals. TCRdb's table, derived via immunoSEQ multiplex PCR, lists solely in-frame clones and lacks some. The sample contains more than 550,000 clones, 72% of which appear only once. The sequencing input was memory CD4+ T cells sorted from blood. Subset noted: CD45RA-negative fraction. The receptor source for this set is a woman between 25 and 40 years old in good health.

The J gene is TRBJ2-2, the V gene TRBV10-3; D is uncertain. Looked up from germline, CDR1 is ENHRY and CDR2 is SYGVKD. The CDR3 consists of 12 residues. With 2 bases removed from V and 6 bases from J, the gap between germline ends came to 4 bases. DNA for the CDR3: TGTGCCATCAGTGAGGGGTCCGGGGAGCTGTTTTTT. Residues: CAISEGSGELFF.

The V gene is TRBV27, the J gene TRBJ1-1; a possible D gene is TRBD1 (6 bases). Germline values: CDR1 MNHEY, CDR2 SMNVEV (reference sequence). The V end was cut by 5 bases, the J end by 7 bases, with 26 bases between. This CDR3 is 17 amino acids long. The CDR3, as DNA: TGTGCCAGCAGTCCAAGAGGGATCATGGCGGGACACCTTGAAGCTTTCTTT. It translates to CASSPRGIMAGHLEAFF.

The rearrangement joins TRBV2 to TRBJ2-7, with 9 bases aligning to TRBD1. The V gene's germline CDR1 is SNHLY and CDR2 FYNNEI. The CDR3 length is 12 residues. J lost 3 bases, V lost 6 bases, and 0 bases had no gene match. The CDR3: CASRTGGYEQYF. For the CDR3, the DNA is TGTGCCAGCAGGACAGGGGGCTACGAGCAGTACTTC.

For the CDR3, the DNA is TGTGCCAGCAGCCGAACGACAGAGAGGGCCTATGGCTACACCTTC. Its translation: CASSRTTERAYGYTF. V and J are TRBV4-2 and TRBJ1-2; the D gene is possibly TRBD1 (5 bases). Trimming left V 4 bases short and J 4 bases short, with 16 bases between. This CDR3 comprises 15 residues. The germline CDR1 and CDR2 sequences are LGHNA and YNFKEQ.

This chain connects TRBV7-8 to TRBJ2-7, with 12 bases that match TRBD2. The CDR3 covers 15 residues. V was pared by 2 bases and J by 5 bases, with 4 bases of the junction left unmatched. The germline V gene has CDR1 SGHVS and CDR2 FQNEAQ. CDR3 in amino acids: CASSLYLAGGNEQYF. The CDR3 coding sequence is TGTGCCAGCAGCTTATACCTAGCGGGAGGGAACGAGCAGTACTTC.

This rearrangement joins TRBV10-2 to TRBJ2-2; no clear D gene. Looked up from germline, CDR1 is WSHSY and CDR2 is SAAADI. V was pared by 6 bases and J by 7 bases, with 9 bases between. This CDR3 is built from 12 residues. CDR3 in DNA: TGCGCCAGCAGGACCGTCAACGGGGAGCTGTTTTTT. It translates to CASRTVNGELFF.

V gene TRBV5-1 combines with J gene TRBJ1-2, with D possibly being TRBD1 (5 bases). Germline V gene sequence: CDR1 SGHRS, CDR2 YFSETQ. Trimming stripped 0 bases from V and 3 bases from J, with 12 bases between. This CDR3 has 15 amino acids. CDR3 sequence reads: CASSLVPGPDYGYTF. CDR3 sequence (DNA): TGCGCCAGCAGCTTGGTTCCGGGACCTGACTATGGCTACACCTTC.

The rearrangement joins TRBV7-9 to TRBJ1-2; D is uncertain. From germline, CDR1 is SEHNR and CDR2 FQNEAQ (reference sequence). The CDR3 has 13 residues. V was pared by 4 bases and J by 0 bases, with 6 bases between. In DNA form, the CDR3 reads TGTGCCAGCAGCTACGGTTCTAACTATGGCTACACCTTC. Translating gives CASSYGSNYGYTF. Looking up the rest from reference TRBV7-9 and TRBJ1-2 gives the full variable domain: DTGVSQNPRHKITKRGQNVTFRCDPISEHNRLYWYRQTLGQGPEFLTYFQNEAQLEKSRLLSDRFSAERPKGSFSTLEIQRTEQGDSAMYLCASSYGSNYGYTFGSGTRLTVV.

The CDR3 loop reads CASSVGEGSVYEQYF. The CDR3 DNA follows: TGTGCCAGCAGCGTAGGGGAAGGATCTGTCTACGAGCAGTACTTC. The chain is built from TRBV9 and TRBJ2-7; the D is unclear. V was pared by 0 bases and J by 3 bases, with 13 bases between. This CDR3 is built from 15 residues. Germline CDR1 and CDR2: SGDLS and YYNGEE.

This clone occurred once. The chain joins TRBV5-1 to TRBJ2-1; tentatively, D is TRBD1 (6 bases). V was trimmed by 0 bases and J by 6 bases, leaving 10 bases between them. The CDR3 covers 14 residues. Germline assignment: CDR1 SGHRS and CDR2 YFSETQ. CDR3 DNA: TGCGCCAGCAGCTTGGCTGGGGACACCAATGAGCAGTTCTTC. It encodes CASSLAGDTNEQFF. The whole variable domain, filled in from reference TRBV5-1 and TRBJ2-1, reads KAGVTQTPRYLIKTRGQQVTLSCSPISGHRSVSWYQQTPGQGLQFLFEYFSETQRNKGNFPGRFSGRQFSNSRSEMNVSTLELGDSALYLCASSLAGDTNEQFFGPGTRLTVL.

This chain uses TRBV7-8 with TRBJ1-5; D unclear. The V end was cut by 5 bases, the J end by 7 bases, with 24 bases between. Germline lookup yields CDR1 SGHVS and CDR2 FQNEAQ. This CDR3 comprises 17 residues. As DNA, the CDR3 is TGTGCCAGCAGCCCCGACCCCCGGGTAACTCGCGGGCAGCCCCAGCATTTT. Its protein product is CASSPDPRVTRGQPQHF.

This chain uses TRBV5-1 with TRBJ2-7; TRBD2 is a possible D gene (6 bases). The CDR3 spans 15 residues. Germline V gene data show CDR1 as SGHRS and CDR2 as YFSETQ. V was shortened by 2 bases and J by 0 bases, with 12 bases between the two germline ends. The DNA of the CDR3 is TGCGCCAGCAGCTTTTCGGGGGAGACCTCCTACGAGCAGTACTTC. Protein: CASSFSGETSYEQYF.

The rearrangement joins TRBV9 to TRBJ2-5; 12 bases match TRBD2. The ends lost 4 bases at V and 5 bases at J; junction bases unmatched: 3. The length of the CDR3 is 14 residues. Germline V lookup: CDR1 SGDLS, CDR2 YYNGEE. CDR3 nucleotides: TGTGCCAGCAGCCTCGGACTAGCGGGGGAGACCCAGTACTTC. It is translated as CASSLGLAGETQYF. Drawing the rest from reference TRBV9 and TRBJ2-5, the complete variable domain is DSGVTQTPKHLITATGQRVTLRCSPRSGDLSVYWYQQSLDQGLQFLIQYYNGEERAKGNILERFSAQQFPDLHSELNLSSLELGDSALYFCASSLGLAGETQYFGPGTRLLVL.

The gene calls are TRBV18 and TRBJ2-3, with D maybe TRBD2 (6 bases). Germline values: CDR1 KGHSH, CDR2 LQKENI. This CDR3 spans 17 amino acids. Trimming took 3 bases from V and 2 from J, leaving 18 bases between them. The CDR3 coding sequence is TGTGCCAGCTCACCCCGGCGTAAGAGCGGGTCCACAGATACGCAGTATTTT. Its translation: CASSPRRKSGSTDTQYF.

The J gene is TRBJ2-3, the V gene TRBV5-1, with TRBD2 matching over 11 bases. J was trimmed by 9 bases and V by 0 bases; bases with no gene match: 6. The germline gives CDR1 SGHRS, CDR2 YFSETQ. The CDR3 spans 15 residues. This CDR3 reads CASSLGTSGLVTQYF. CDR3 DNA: TGCGCCAGCAGCTTGGGGACTAGCGGGTTGGTGACGCAGTATTTT.

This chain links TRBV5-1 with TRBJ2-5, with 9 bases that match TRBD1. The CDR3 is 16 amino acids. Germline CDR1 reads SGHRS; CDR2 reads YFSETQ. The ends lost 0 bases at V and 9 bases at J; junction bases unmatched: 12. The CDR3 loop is CASSLGDRATSMAQYF. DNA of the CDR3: TGCGCCAGCAGCTTGGGGGACAGGGCCACCTCAATGGCCCAGTACTTC.

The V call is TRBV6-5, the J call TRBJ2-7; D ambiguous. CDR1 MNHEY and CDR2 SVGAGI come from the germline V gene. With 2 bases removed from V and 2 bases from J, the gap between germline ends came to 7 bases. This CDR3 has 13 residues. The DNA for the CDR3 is TGTGCCAGCAGTTACGGTTCCCCCTACGAGCAGTACTTC. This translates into CASSYGSPYEQYF.

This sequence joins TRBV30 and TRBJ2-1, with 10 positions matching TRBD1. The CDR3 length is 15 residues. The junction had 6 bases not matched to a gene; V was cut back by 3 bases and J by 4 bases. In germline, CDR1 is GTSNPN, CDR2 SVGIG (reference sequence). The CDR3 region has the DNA TGTGCCTGGAGGGGCCGGACAGGGGGATACAATGAGCAGTTCTTC. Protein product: CAWRGRTGGYNEQFF.

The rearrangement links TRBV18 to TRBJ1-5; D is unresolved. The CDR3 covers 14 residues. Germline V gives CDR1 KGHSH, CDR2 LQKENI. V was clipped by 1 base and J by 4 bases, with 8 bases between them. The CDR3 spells CASSPLDTNQPQHF. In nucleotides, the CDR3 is TGTGCCAGCTCACCACTTGACACAAATCAGCCCCAGCATTTT.

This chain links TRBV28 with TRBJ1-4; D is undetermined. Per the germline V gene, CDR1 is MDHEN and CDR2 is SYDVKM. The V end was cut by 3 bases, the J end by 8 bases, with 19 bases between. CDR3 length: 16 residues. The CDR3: CASSFWSPDSSEKLFF. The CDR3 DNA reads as TGTGCCAGCAGTTTTTGGTCCCCCGACTCAAGCGAAAAACTGTTTTTT. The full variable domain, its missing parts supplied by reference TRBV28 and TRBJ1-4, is DVKVTQSSRYLVKRTGEKVFLECVQDMDHENMFWYRQDPGLGLRLIYFSYDVKMKEKGDIPEGYSVSREKKERFSLILESASTNQTSMYLCASSFWSPDSSEKLFFGSGTQLSVL.

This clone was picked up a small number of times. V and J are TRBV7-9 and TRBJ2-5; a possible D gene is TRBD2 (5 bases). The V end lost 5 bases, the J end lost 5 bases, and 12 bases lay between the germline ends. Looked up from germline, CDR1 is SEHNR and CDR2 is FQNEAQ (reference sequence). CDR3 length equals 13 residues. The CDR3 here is CASSPGNPETQYF. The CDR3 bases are TGTGCCAGCAGCCCGGGGAACCCGGAGACCCAGTACTTC.

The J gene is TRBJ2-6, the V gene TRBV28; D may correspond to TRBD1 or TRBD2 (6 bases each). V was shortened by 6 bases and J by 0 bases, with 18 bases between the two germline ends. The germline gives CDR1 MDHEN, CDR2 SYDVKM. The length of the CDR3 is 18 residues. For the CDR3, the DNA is TGTGCCAGCAGCCCTTTCCCGGGGGCGAGCTCTGGGGCCAACGTCCTGACTTTC. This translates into CASSPFPGASSGANVLTF.

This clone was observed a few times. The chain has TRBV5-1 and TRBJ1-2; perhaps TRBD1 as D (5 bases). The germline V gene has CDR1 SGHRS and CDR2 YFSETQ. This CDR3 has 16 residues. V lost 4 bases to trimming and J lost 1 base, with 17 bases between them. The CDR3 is CASSIEPGPLNYGYTF. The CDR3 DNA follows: TGCGCCAGCAGCATAGAACCGGGACCACTTAACTATGGCTACACCTTC.

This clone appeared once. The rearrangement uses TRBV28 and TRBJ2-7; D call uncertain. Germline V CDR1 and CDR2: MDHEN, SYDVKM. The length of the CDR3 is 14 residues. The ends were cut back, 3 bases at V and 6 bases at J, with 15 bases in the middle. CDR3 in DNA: TGTGCCAGCAGTTTGGCCGAACTAATATCCGAGCAGTACTTC. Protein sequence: CASSLAELISEQYF.